The 7 T cell receptor beta chains reported below all come from one sample, sequenced in a study of regulatory T cells in long-lasting Graves disease. Time point indicated: newly diagnosed GD, antithyroid drugs for less than 3 months. The TCR library was made from RNA that had been extracted from PBMCs in TRIzol. CDR3 regions were amplified by Arm-PCR using iRepertoire HTBI primers to build TCR beta libraries. TCRdb reprocessed the multiplex PCR reads with MiXCR, giving one entry per CDR3 protein. The sample records approximately 400,000 distinct CDR3 sequences, around 15% being singletons. The source was peripheral blood mononuclear cells (PBMCs), collected at new diagnosis, from a patient treated with antithyroid drugs. The receptors here all came from a female donor with Graves disease.

The chain uses TRBV6-2 or TRBV6-3 and TRBJ2-1, with D perhaps TRBD2 (5 bases). CDR3 length: 17 amino acids. CDR1 is MNHEY and CDR2 is SVGEGT in the germline V gene. V gave up 7 bases and J gave up 10 bases, with 29 bases separating them. In DNA form, the CDR3 reads TGTGCCAGCACCCGAACCAAAGCGGAAGGGTTCATGGGGGAGCAGTTCTTC. Amino acid sequence: CASTRTKAEGFMGEQFF.

In its sample, this clonotype was seen many times. The rearrangement uses TRBV10-3 and TRBJ2-1; D may be TRBD1 or TRBD2 (6 bases each). The CDR3 contains 17 residues. CDR1 is ENHRY and CDR2 is SYGVKD in the germline V gene. V was cut by 3 bases and J by 5 bases, with 20 bases left in between. CDR3 DNA sequence: TGTGCCATCAGTGACCCAGACCGGGGGCGCGGGAACAATGAGCAGTTCTTC. Its translation: CAISDPDRGRGNNEQFF.

This chain connects TRBV20-1 to TRBJ2-3; D possibly uses TRBD1 or TRBD2 (5 bases each). Germline assignment: CDR1 DFQATT and CDR2 SNEGSKA (reference sequence). The V end lost 3 bases, the J end lost 5 bases, and 15 bases lay between the germline ends. The CDR3 has 14 amino acids. The CDR3 here is CSASRRGAGDTQYF. The CDR3 region has the DNA TGCAGTGCTAGCCGTAGGGGAGCCGGAGATACGCAGTATTTT.

The chain recombines TRBV2 with TRBJ1-2; D is unclear. V was cut by 4 bases and J by 6 bases, with 9 bases left in between. Germline V gene data show CDR1 as SNHLY and CDR2 as FYNNEI. CDR3 size: 12 residues. The CDR3 nucleotides read TGTGCCAGCAGTGTTGGGGTGGATGGCTACACCTTC. It codes for CASSVGVDGYTF. The entire variable domain, with the rest obtained from reference TRBV2 and TRBJ1-2, is as follows: EPEVTQTPSHQVTQMGQEVILRCVPISNHLYFYWYRQILGQKVEFLVSFYNNEISEKSEIFDDQFSVERPDGSNFTLKIRSTKLEDSAMYFCASSVGVDGYTFGSGTRLTVV.

The chain's CDR3 is CASIYNEQFF. DNA for the CDR3: TGTGCCAGCATTTACAATGAGCAGTTCTTC. This chain connects TRBV2 to TRBJ2-1; no firm D call. This CDR3 has 10 residues. Per the germline V gene, CDR1 is SNHLY and CDR2 is FYNNEI. V lost 7 bases, J lost 4 bases, and 2 bases lay in between.

This clonotype was seen repeatedly, ten times or more. The chain couples TRBV7-3 to TRBJ2-3; 14 bases map to TRBD2. CDR3 length: 15 residues. Germline CDR1 and CDR2: SGHTA and FQGTGA. V shed 4 bases, J shed 4 bases, and the junction held 1 base outside the gene matches. As DNA, the CDR3 is TGTGCCAGCAGCTCGACTAGCGGGAGGGCAGATACGCAGTATTTT. Its translation: CASSSTSGRADTQYF.

This clonotype was counted only a few times. CDR3 amino acids: CASSPLPRGRRYNEQFF. The CDR3 DNA reads as TGTGCCAGCAGCCCCCTGCCGCGCGGGAGAAGATACAATGAGCAGTTCTTC. The genes are TRBV7-9 and TRBJ2-1; 7 bases fit TRBD2. CDR1 and CDR2 (germline): SEHNR, FQNEAQ (reference sequence). There are 17 residues in the CDR3. J lost 4 bases, V lost 5 bases, and 14 bases had no gene match.